This TCR beta chain stems from a study of cytomegalovirus exposure and HLA in healthy donors. Study in general: HLA-typed donors were the source of about 85 million unique TCRs, which an early data release held. Study-wide findings and caveats: Immune exposure was documented only through CMV serostatus. Several of the most significant clusters appeared, in a later analysis, to be linked to common viral pathogens. Analysis performed later found about 18,000 TCR beta sequences associated with HLA alleles at 0.05 false discovery rate.

About this clone: Its antigen is not known.

From germline, CDR1 is MGHRA and CDR2 YSYEKL. V was cut by 6 bases and J by 2 bases, with 14 bases left in between. The CDR3 totals 15 residues. A multiplex PCR was run with 60 Vbeta primers and 13 Jbeta primers. The data were produced by immunoSEQ multiplex PCR, yet TCRdb's version contains in-frame clones alone and is incomplete. This sample has roughly 130,000 clones, with 55% to 80% found just once. Input material: PBMCs. The chain joins TRBV4-1 to TRBJ1-5; D ambiguous. The TCR originated in a woman between 35 and 50 years old in good health and CMV-seronegative. CDR3 loop: CASRLGLDRNQPQHF. The CDR3 nucleotides read TGCGCCAGCAGACTAGGGTTGGATCGCAATCAGCCCCAGCATTTT.